This entry concerns a single T cell receptor beta chain. As yet, its antigen is unknown. From the 5' RACE reads, TCRdb called clonotypes with MiXCR, one entry per CDR3 protein. The table shows roughly 600,000 distinct CDR3 sequences, with approximately 19% occurring only once. These data come from a study of T-cell memory formation after mild COVID-19. Points from the study as a whole: CD4/CD8 balance held among clones contracting day 15 to 85, and later expanders leaned CD4+.

Sequencing was done on a sample of PBMCs or a T cell subset sorted from them (not recorded which). The sequence was obtained from an adult woman who had mild COVID-19 (a few samples of this study predate the infection). Cell type and time point are not known.

The CDR3 region is CASSRVQRGPPQYF. DNA of the CDR3: TGTGCCAGCAGCCGAGTCCAGCGGGGCCCCCCGCAGTATTTT. This chain joins TRBV14 and TRBJ2-3; 7 positions agree with TRBD2. With 4 bases clipped from V and 10 bases from J, the junction kept 11 bases outside the gene matches. Germline V gene sequence: CDR1 SGHDN, CDR2 FVKESK. This CDR3 region has 14 residues.